These 19 T cell receptor beta chains share one sample of origin, sequenced in a study of cytomegalovirus exposure and HLA in healthy donors. Primers for the PCR totalled 60 Vbeta and 13 Jbeta. Data came from immunoSEQ multiplex PCR; TCRdb stores just in-frame clones and leaves some out. The repertoire holds about 140,000 clones, with roughly three quarters as singletons. The source material was PBMCs. The receptors come from a man between 18 and 35 years old in good health and CMV-seronegative.

This chain links TRBV5-4 with TRBJ2-7; 8 bases match TRBD2. The CDR3 runs to 16 residues. V shed 1 base and J 0 bases; nucleotides not matched to a gene: 6. CDR1 is SGHNT and CDR2 is YYREEE in the germline V gene (reference sequence). CDR3 nucleotides: TGTGCCAGCAGCTTGCCAATAGCGGGAAGCTCCTACGAGCAGTACTTC. Its translation is CASSLPIAGSSYEQYF.

V usage is TRBV27 and J usage is TRBJ1-1; perhaps TRBD1 as D (5 bases). Trimming pared 6 bases from V and 1 base from J, leaving 15 bases between. The V gene's germline CDR1 is MNHEY and CDR2 SMNVEV (reference sequence). The CDR3 consists of 15 residues. CDR3 residues: CASRLGAGGNTEAFF. The CDR3 bases are TGTGCCAGCAGACTAGGAGCCGGGGGGAACACTGAAGCTTTCTTT.

The chain employs TRBV10-1 and TRBJ2-1, with D perhaps TRBD2 (6 bases). This CDR3 has 18 amino acids. The V gene's germline CDR1 is WNHNN and CDR2 SYGVQD (reference sequence). V lost 3 bases and J 0 bases, leaving 18 bases between the germline ends. Here the CDR3 reads CASSDQLALNSSYNEQFF. DNA of the CDR3: TGCGCCAGCAGTGACCAACTAGCCTTAAATAGCTCCTACAATGAGCAGTTCTTC.

V and J are TRBV2 and TRBJ2-3; TRBD1 matches 8 bases. Unmatched junction bases numbered 10, after V lost 10 bases and J lost 4 bases. Per germline, CDR1 SNHLY and CDR2 FYNNEI. The CDR3 sequence is 14 residues long. The chain's CDR3 is CATRTGPSADTQYF. In DNA form, the CDR3 reads TGTGCCACTAGGACAGGGCCGAGTGCAGATACGCAGTATTTT.

The gene calls are TRBV6-4 and TRBJ2-1; TRBD2 agrees at 11 bases. In germline, CDR1 is MRHNA, CDR2 SNTAGT. Losses at the gene ends were 8 bases for V and 3 bases for J; bases not matched to a gene: 9. The CDR3 extends over 16 amino acids. The CDR3 DNA reads as TGTGCCAGCGGGGAACTAGCGGGAGTTGGCTACAATGAGCAGTTCTTC. Translation gives CASGELAGVGYNEQFF.

This rearrangement joins TRBV25-1 to TRBJ2-5, with D possibly TRBD2 on 6 matching bases. The CDR3 covers 16 residues. Germline CDR1 is MGHDK and CDR2 is SYGVNS. The V and J ends lost 5 bases and 2 bases respectively, with 18 bases between them. CDR3 nucleotides: TGTGCCAGCAGTAGTAGCGGCTACACCCGACAAGAGACCCAGTACTTC. Amino acid sequence: CASSSSGYTRQETQYF.

The chain carries TRBV10-1 and TRBJ2-2; maybe TRBD2 (7 bases). Trimming left V 7 bases short and J 5 bases short, with 14 bases between. Germline V lookup: CDR1 WNHNN, CDR2 SYGVQD (reference sequence). The CDR3 covers 14 residues. The CDR3 nucleotides are TGCGCCAGCACCTCTGAGGGGGGGACCGGGGAGCTGTTTTTT. It translates to CASTSEGGTGELFF.

The rearrangement uses TRBV21-1 and TRBJ2-2; TRBD2, the D gene given by the table, was not confirmed from the DNA. TRBV21-1 is flagged as a pseudogene. This CDR3 region has 14 residues. The CDR3 loop is CASSKVRRTGELFF. The CDR3 DNA follows: TGTGCCAGCAGCAAAGTACGCCGGACCGGGGAGCTGTTTTTT.

The chain combines TRBV19 with TRBJ1-1; D may be TRBD1 (6 bases). The germline CDR1 and CDR2 sequences are LNHDA and SQIVND (reference sequence). The CDR3 has 14 amino acids. V was pared by 7 bases and J by 5 bases, with 17 bases between. In DNA form, the CDR3 reads TGTGCCAGTATGAAATGGCAGGGGAGAACTGAAGCTTTCTTT. Encoded protein: CASMKWQGRTEAFF.

This chain connects TRBV25-1 to TRBJ1-6; D possibly corresponds to TRBD1 (6 bases). The CDR3 spans 17 residues. Per the germline V gene, CDR1 is MGHDK and CDR2 is SYGVNS. Trimming stripped 2 bases from V and 7 bases from J, with 18 bases between. The CDR3 DNA reads as TGTGCCAGCAGTGAAGGGTTTGGGGGCGGCCGGAATTCACCCCTCCACTTT. This translates into CASSEGFGGGRNSPLHF.

The V call is TRBV19, the J call TRBJ1-3; 7 nucleotides line up with TRBD1. V dropped 3 bases and J dropped 2; count of bases not matched to a gene: 10. CDR1 and CDR2 (germline): LNHDA, SQIVND (reference sequence). The CDR3 has 17 amino acids. The CDR3 sequence: CASSIIPGQTTGNTIYF. CDR3 sequence (DNA): TGTGCCAGTAGTATCATTCCGGGACAGACTACTGGAAACACCATATATTTT.

V and J are TRBV9 and TRBJ1-2; no firm D call. Trimming cost V 1 base and J 0 bases, with 10 bases left between them. This CDR3 spans 15 amino acids. The germline CDR1 and CDR2 sequences are SGDLS and YYNGEE. This chain's CDR3 is CASSVSLGANYGYTF. The CDR3 DNA reads TGTGCCAGCAGCGTATCCCTGGGCGCTAACTATGGCTACACCTTC.

The chain employs TRBV14 and TRBJ1-2; 8 bases fit TRBD1. CDR1 and CDR2 from the germline V gene are SGHDN and FVKESK. Losses at the gene ends were 1 base for V and 4 bases for J; bases not matched to a gene: 5. CDR3 length equals 15 residues. CDR3 nucleotides: TGTGCCAGCAGCCAAGCCCGGACAGGGCCCTATGGCTACACCTTC. Protein sequence: CASSQARTGPYGYTF.

CDR3 in DNA: TGTGCCAGCAGCTTAGATGGGGCTTACTATGGCTACACCTTC. This encodes CASSLDGAYYGYTF. The chain employs TRBV11-2 and TRBJ1-2; D is perhaps TRBD1 (5 bases). The CDR3 extends over 14 amino acids. Germline V CDR1 and CDR2: SGHAT, FQNNGV. The ends were cut back, 0 bases at V and 3 bases at J, with 8 bases in the middle.

V and J are TRBV9 and TRBJ2-2; a weak D match, TRBD2 (6 bases). The germline CDR1 and CDR2 sequences are SGDLS and YYNGEE. V lost 3 bases, J lost 1 base, and 13 bases lay in between. The CDR3 runs 16 residues. DNA for the CDR3: TGTGCCAGCAGCGCGGGGGTCAGGGTGAACACCGGGGAGCTGTTTTTT. It encodes CASSAGVRVNTGELFF.

For the CDR3, the DNA is TGTGCCAGCAGCCATGGTAGCGGGAAGGGGACCGGGGAGCTGTTTTTT. Amino acids: CASSHGSGKGTGELFF. This sequence joins TRBV14 and TRBJ2-2, with 8 positions matching TRBD2. CDR1 is SGHDN and CDR2 is FVKESK in the germline V gene. CDR3 length: 16 amino acids. J was trimmed by 5 bases and V by 3 bases; bases with no gene match: 8.

This clone occurred a few times. The J gene is TRBJ2-7, the V gene TRBV7-8; weak D call: TRBD2 (5 bases). The germline gives CDR1 SGHVS, CDR2 FQNEAQ. The CDR3 is made up of 14 amino acids. Trimming left V 5 bases short and J 0 bases short, with 11 bases between. CDR3 residues: CASSPRGHSYEQYF. The CDR3 DNA reads TGTGCCAGCAGCCCAAGAGGGCACTCCTACGAGCAGTACTTC.

This clone was counted a single time. The chain joins TRBV7-9 to TRBJ1-4; 10 bases agree with TRBD1. Germline V gene sequence: CDR1 SEHNR, CDR2 FQNEAQ (reference sequence). V gave up 5 bases and J gave up 3 bases; unmatched junction bases: 3. The CDR3 loop spans 15 amino acids. The CDR3: CASSLGQGSNEKLFF. In nucleotides, the CDR3 is TGTGCCAGCAGCCTGGGACAGGGGTCTAATGAAAAACTGTTTTTT.

CDR3: CASSPSQETQYF. Written as DNA, the CDR3 is TGTGCCAGCTCTCCTAGCCAAGAGACCCAGTACTTC. The chain is built from TRBV2 and TRBJ2-5; D unclear. The CDR3 loop spans 12 amino acids. V was trimmed by 8 bases and J by 1 base, leaving 8 bases between them. Germline V CDR1 and CDR2: SNHLY, FYNNEI.